A selection of T cell receptor beta chains follows, all from one sample in a study of T cells in Graves' hyperthyroidism and ophthalmopathy. TCRdb processed the multiplex PCR reads anew with MiXCR; each CDR3 protein has one entry. The sample holds about 250,000 distinct CDR3 sequences; 20% to 25% are singletons and the top ten take approximately 60%. The sample comprised blood. These receptors came from a young man with Graves' ophthalmopathy. CDR3s include the opening cysteine and the closing phenylalanine or tryptophan. Fields, in order: D gene, J gene, V gene, clone size, CDR3 DNA, CDR3 protein. The D gene is left open where the match is weak. Clone size is not always given. Where it is, it says once, few, many or a class for expanded clones.

D gene: TRBD2; J gene: TRBJ2-1; V gene: TRBV20-1; clone size: many; CDR3 DNA: TGCAGTGCTAGAGACGGCGGGAGGGCCTACAATGAGCAGTTCTTC; CDR3 protein: CSARDGGRAYNEQFF
D gene: TRBD2; J gene: TRBJ2-1; V gene: TRBV28; clone size: many; CDR3 DNA: TGTGCCAGCACTATAGCGGGAGGAAGGAATAATGAGCAGTTCTTC; CDR3 protein: CASTIAGGRNNEQFF
D gene: TRBD1; J gene: TRBJ1-2; V gene: TRBV30; clone size: many; CDR3 DNA: TGTGCCTGGAGTAAACCGGGACAGGGATATGGCTACACCTTC; CDR3 protein: CAWSKPGQGYGYTF
D gene: TRBD1; J gene: TRBJ1-1; V gene: TRBV27; clone size: -; CDR3 DNA: TGTGCCAGCAGCCCGGGACAGGGGATCCTGGGCACTGAAGCTTTCTTT; CDR3 protein: CASSPGQGILGTEAFF
D gene: TRBD1; J gene: TRBJ1-5; V gene: TRBV6-1; clone size: -; CDR3 DNA: TGTGCCAGCAGTGAAGTAACCGGGACAGGGGCTTTTATGGGCAATCAGCCCCAGCATTTT; CDR3 protein: CASSEVTGTGAFMGNQPQHF
D gene: TRBD1; J gene: TRBJ1-5; V gene: TRBV6-9; clone size: -; CDR3 DNA: TGTGCCAGCAGTTACGACAGGGACCGTCAGCCCCAGCATTTT; CDR3 protein: CASSYDRDRQPQHF
D gene: -; J gene: TRBJ1-6; V gene: TRBV6-5; clone size: -; CDR3 DNA: TGTGCCAGCAGTTACGGCAGCCTATATAATTTACCCCTCCACTTT; CDR3 protein: CASSYGSLYNLPLHF
D gene: TRBD2; J gene: TRBJ2-5; V gene: TRBV5-6; clone size: many; CDR3 DNA: TGTGCCAGCAGCATAGCGGGACTACAGCAAGAGACCCAGTACTTC; CDR3 protein: CASSIAGLQQETQYF
D gene: -; J gene: TRBJ2-2; V gene: TRBV29-1; clone size: -; CDR3 DNA: TGCAGCGTTGATCCGGCCAGCACCGGGGAGCTGTTTTTT; CDR3 protein: CSVDPASTGELFF
D gene: -; J gene: TRBJ2-1; V gene: TRBV14; clone size: -; CDR3 DNA: TGTGCCAGCAGCCCCCAAAGATTCGCAGGAGCCAATGAGCAGTTCTTC; CDR3 protein: CASSPQRFAGANEQFF
D gene: TRBD1; J gene: TRBJ2-3; V gene: TRBV11-1; clone size: -; CDR3 DNA: TGTGCCAGCACCCGACAGGGCGCCACAGATACGCAGTATTTT; CDR3 protein: CASTRQGATDTQYF
D gene: TRBD2; J gene: TRBJ2-3; V gene: TRBV10-3; clone size: -; CDR3 DNA: TGTGCCACCGGGGGGGGACTTGCGACAGATACGCAGTATTTT; CDR3 protein: CATGGGLATDTQYF
D gene: TRBD2; J gene: TRBJ2-1; V gene: TRBV18; clone size: many; CDR3 DNA: TGTGCCAGCTCACCACCGGGACTAGCGGGAGGAAATGAGCAGTTCTTC; CDR3 protein: CASSPPGLAGGNEQFF
D gene: TRBD2; J gene: TRBJ2-1; V gene: TRBV10-3; clone size: few; CDR3 DNA: TGTGCCATCAGTGAGTCTCAGGGAGGGCCCCATGAGCAGTTCTTC; CDR3 protein: CAISESQGGPHEQFF
D gene: -; J gene: TRBJ2-3; V gene: TRBV12-3/TRBV12-4; clone size: many; CDR3 DNA: TGTGCCAGCAGTTTAGGGCTAGCGTACACAGATACGCAGTATTTT; CDR3 protein: CASSLGLAYTDTQYF
D gene: -; J gene: TRBJ1-1; V gene: TRBV6-2/TRBV6-3; clone size: -; CDR3 DNA: TGTGCCAGCAGTTACGGTTCGGGGGGGCGATCTCTGGGCACTGAAGCTTTCTTT; CDR3 protein: CASSYGSGGRSLGTEAFF
D gene: -; J gene: TRBJ2-7; V gene: TRBV28; clone size: -; CDR3 DNA: TGTGCCAGTATCGGGACTCCTAACTACGAGCAGTACTTC; CDR3 protein: CASIGTPNYEQYF
D gene: -; J gene: TRBJ1-2; V gene: TRBV28; clone size: many; CDR3 DNA: TGTGCCAGCAGTCCGATCGTTAGTAACTATGGCTACACCTTC; CDR3 protein: CASSPIVSNYGYTF
D gene: -; J gene: TRBJ1-6; V gene: TRBV20-1; clone size: few; CDR3 DNA: TGCAGTGCTAGAGATCCCCCAGGGGTAGATTCACCCCTCCACTTT; CDR3 protein: CSARDPPGVDSPLHF
D gene: -; J gene: TRBJ1-4; V gene: TRBV20-1; clone size: few; CDR3 DNA: TGCAGTGCTCAAACAGGGTTGCCTAATGAAAAACTGTTTTTT; CDR3 protein: CSAQTGLPNEKLFF
D gene: TRBD1; J gene: TRBJ2-2; V gene: TRBV9; clone size: few; CDR3 DNA: TGTGCCAGCAGCGCAGACAGGGGGCGCGGCGGGGAGCTGTTTTTT; CDR3 protein: CASSADRGRGGELFF
D gene: TRBD2; J gene: TRBJ2-7; V gene: TRBV18; clone size: few; CDR3 DNA: TGTGCCAGCTCCCCGGGGGGGGGCATGTCCTACGAGCAGTACTTC; CDR3 protein: CASSPGGGMSYEQYF
D gene: -; J gene: TRBJ1-3; V gene: TRBV5-1; clone size: few; CDR3 DNA: TGCGCCAGCAGCTTGGCTCCGAGCTCTGGAAACACCATATATTTT; CDR3 protein: CASSLAPSSGNTIYF
D gene: -; J gene: TRBJ1-5; V gene: TRBV6-5; clone size: -; CDR3 DNA: TGTGCCAGCAGTTTGGGGGCAACCAATCAGCCCCAGCATTTT; CDR3 protein: CASSLGATNQPQHF
D gene: -; J gene: TRBJ1-3; V gene: TRBV7-2; clone size: -; CDR3 DNA: TGTGCCAGCAGCTTTCCGGGGGCTGGAAACACCATATATTTT; CDR3 protein: CASSFPGAGNTIYF
D gene: -; J gene: TRBJ2-5; V gene: TRBV5-1; clone size: few; CDR3 DNA: TGCGCCAGCAGCCTGCAAACGGGGGGCCGGGAGACCCAGTACTTC; CDR3 protein: CASSLQTGGRETQYF
D gene: -; J gene: TRBJ1-1; V gene: TRBV28; clone size: many; CDR3 DNA: TGTGCCAGCAGACCGGCCCACGGGGGCGGGAAAGCTTTCTTT; CDR3 protein: CASRPAHGGGKAFF
D gene: -; J gene: TRBJ2-6; V gene: TRBV12-5; clone size: few; CDR3 DNA: TGTGCTAGTGGCCTTCACAGGGAAGATGGGGCCAACGTCCTGACTTTC; CDR3 protein: CASGLHREDGANVLTF
D gene: -; J gene: TRBJ2-5; V gene: TRBV7-9; clone size: few; CDR3 DNA: TGTGCCAGCACCCCGGACAACCAAGAGACCCAGTACTTC; CDR3 protein: CASTPDNQETQYF
D gene: -; J gene: TRBJ1-4; V gene: TRBV18; clone size: many; CDR3 DNA: TGTGCCAGTACCGAAACTGTGGGTGAAAAACTGTTTTTT; CDR3 protein: CASTETVGEKLFF
D gene: TRBD1; J gene: TRBJ1-1; V gene: TRBV6-2/TRBV6-3; clone size: -; CDR3 DNA: TGTGCCAGCATAAGAGGGGGCTACGGGAACACTGAAGCTTTCTTT; CDR3 protein: CASIRGGYGNTEAFF
D gene: -; J gene: TRBJ2-7; V gene: TRBV7-3; clone size: many; CDR3 DNA: TGTGCCAGCACCTTAAACAGGGACGCCGTTGGCGAGCAGTACTTC; CDR3 protein: CASTLNRDAVGEQYF
D gene: TRBD1; J gene: TRBJ2-2; V gene: TRBV9; clone size: -; CDR3 DNA: TGTGCCAGCAGCGTAGTAGAGGGGGCGCGCACCGGGGAGCTGTTTTTT; CDR3 protein: CASSVVEGARTGELFF
D gene: TRBD2; J gene: TRBJ2-7; V gene: TRBV6-2/TRBV6-3; clone size: -; CDR3 DNA: TGTGCCAGCAGTTCCCTCGGGGGGGCCGGCGACGAGCAGTACTTC; CDR3 protein: CASSSLGGAGDEQYF
D gene: -; J gene: TRBJ2-2; V gene: TRBV12-3/TRBV12-4; clone size: -; CDR3 DNA: TGTGCCAGCAGTTTAGTAGCGCCCCGGGAGCTGTTTTTT; CDR3 protein: CASSLVAPRELFF
D gene: TRBD2; J gene: TRBJ2-1; V gene: TRBV12-3/TRBV12-4; clone size: -; CDR3 DNA: TGTGCCAGCAGTTTGCTGTCCTCGGGACTAGCCTACAATGAGCAGTTCTTC; CDR3 protein: CASSLLSSGLAYNEQFF
D gene: TRBD2; J gene: TRBJ2-7; V gene: TRBV12-3/TRBV12-4; clone size: many; CDR3 DNA: TGTGCCAGCAGTCCGGGACTAGCGGCCTACGAGCAGTACTTC; CDR3 protein: CASSPGLAAYEQYF
D gene: -; J gene: TRBJ2-1; V gene: TRBV28; clone size: -; CDR3 DNA: TGTGCCAGCAGTTTATTGGGCCTCGGGGAGCAGTTCTTC; CDR3 protein: CASSLLGLGEQFF
D gene: -; J gene: TRBJ1-6; V gene: TRBV11-3; clone size: many; CDR3 DNA: TGTGCCAGCACCCTTAGCGGCAGGGTGGATTCACCCCTCCACTTT; CDR3 protein: CASTLSGRVDSPLHF
D gene: -; J gene: TRBJ2-1; V gene: TRBV28; clone size: many; CDR3 DNA: TGTGCCAGCAGACGATCCGGCTCCTACAATGAGCAGTTCTTC; CDR3 protein: CASRRSGSYNEQFF
D gene: TRBD2; J gene: TRBJ2-1; V gene: TRBV28; clone size: many; CDR3 DNA: TGTGCCAGCGGGTTTGTGACTAGCACTTACAATGAGCAGTTCTTC; CDR3 protein: CASGFVTSTYNEQFF
D gene: -; J gene: TRBJ2-2; V gene: TRBV7-8; clone size: few; CDR3 DNA: TGTGCCAGCAGCTTGACCAACAGGCCCGGGGAGCTGTTTTTT; CDR3 protein: CASSLTNRPGELFF
D gene: -; J gene: TRBJ1-3; V gene: TRBV11-2; clone size: many; CDR3 DNA: TGTGCCAGCAGCCCCTTTCCCCAGACAGGAGCCGGAAACACCATATATTTT; CDR3 protein: CASSPFPQTGAGNTIYF
D gene: -; J gene: TRBJ1-2; V gene: TRBV7-9; clone size: few; CDR3 DNA: TGTGCCAGCAGCTTAGTTAGTGAGGATGGCTACACCTTC; CDR3 protein: CASSLVSEDGYTF
D gene: -; J gene: TRBJ2-3; V gene: TRBV4-1; clone size: -; CDR3 DNA: TGCGCCAGCAGCCAAGTGGTGGCCGGCGGCACAGATACGCAGTATTTT; CDR3 protein: CASSQVVAGGTDTQYF
D gene: TRBD1; J gene: TRBJ1-1; V gene: TRBV20-1; clone size: -; CDR3 DNA: TGCAGTGCTGATGACAGGGTTTCCGCTGAAGCTTTCTTT; CDR3 protein: CSADDRVSAEAFF
D gene: -; J gene: TRBJ1-5; V gene: TRBV13; clone size: many; CDR3 DNA: TGTGCCAGCAGCTTTAGGGATCAGCCCCAGCATTTT; CDR3 protein: CASSFRDQPQHF
D gene: TRBD2; J gene: TRBJ2-5; V gene: TRBV7-9; clone size: -; CDR3 DNA: TGTGCCAGCAGTCGAAGGACTAGCGGGAATCAAGAGACCCAGTACTTC; CDR3 protein: CASSRRTSGNQETQYF
D gene: -; J gene: TRBJ2-7; V gene: TRBV7-8; clone size: few; CDR3 DNA: TGTGCCAGCAGCTTAGGAGTTCAGGGAACCGAGCAGTACTTC; CDR3 protein: CASSLGVQGTEQYF
D gene: TRBD1; J gene: TRBJ1-1; V gene: TRBV7-9; clone size: -; CDR3 DNA: TGTGCCAGCAGAAGTACAGGGGTGAACACTGAAGCTTTCTTT; CDR3 protein: CASRSTGVNTEAFF
D gene: TRBD1; J gene: TRBJ1-4; V gene: TRBV6-1; clone size: -; CDR3 DNA: TGTGCCAGCAGTGCGGGACAGGGCGGCGAAAAACTGTTTTTT; CDR3 protein: CASSAGQGGEKLFF
D gene: -; J gene: TRBJ2-7; V gene: TRBV12-5; clone size: -; CDR3 DNA: TGTGCTAGTGGTTTGACCGGGACCAACGAGCAGTACTTC; CDR3 protein: CASGLTGTNEQYF